A single TCR beta chain is shown here with its context. J gave up 2 bases and V 5 bases, and 9 bases lay outside the gene matches. The CDR3 contains 15 residues. CDR1 and CDR2 (germline): SGHTA, FQGNSA. In the original processing: Nucleated cell counts were estimated from reference gene primer amplification. This table comes from immunoSEQ multiplex PCR, and its TCRdb copy is limited to in-frame clones, with some not included. V and J calls and clone size are those listed in that table; D and trimming were worked out from the DNA. The data contain 120,000 to 150,000 clones, around 84% of them singletons. This specimen comes from a study of blood T cell repertoires in COVID-19.

Sequences were obtained from peripheral blood. This rearrangement joins TRBV7-2 to TRBJ2-7; 7 nucleotides align to TRBD1. The TCR sequence derives from a man in his sixties with active or convalescent COVID-19. CDR3 in amino acids: CASSGPTGQPYEQYF. The CDR3 DNA reads as TGTGCCAGCAGCGGCCCCACGGGACAGCCCTACGAGCAGTACTTC.